This TCR beta chain was found in a study of blood T cell repertoires in COVID-19. In the authors' workflow: Nucleated cell counts were estimated from reference gene primer amplification. The repertoire was sequenced with immunoSEQ multiplex PCR; TCRdb's copy has only in-frame clones and lacks some. The D gene and trimming were derived from the DNA, and the V and J assignments and clone size from that table. The sample lists about 310,000 clones, roughly 84% occurring once. CDR1 and CDR2 (germline): PRHDT, FYEKMQ (reference sequence). The trim removed 0 bases at V and 4 bases at J, leaving 13 bases unmatched. The CDR3 totals 21 residues.

The receptor comes from a man aged 45-60 years with active or convalescent COVID-19. The sequencing sample was made of peripheral blood. V and J are TRBV13 and TRBJ2-6; TRBD1 matches at 12 bases. The CDR3 here is CASSLGPGGQGASLGANVLTF. The CDR3 nucleotides read TGTGCCAGCAGCTTAGGTCCAGGGGGACAGGGGGCCTCCTTGGGGGCCAACGTCCTGACTTTC.